This T cell receptor (beta chain) stems from a study of CD8 T cells in ankylosing spondylitis. Quantitative 5'-RACE with molecular barcodes generated TCR beta libraries. TCRdb fed the 5' RACE reads into MiXCR, producing one record per CDR3 protein. The sample carries approximately 30,000 distinct CDR3 sequences, about 7.8% recorded once. The germline V gene encodes CDR1 DFQATT and CDR2 SNEGSKA (reference sequence). J was trimmed by 8 bases and V by 4 bases; bases with no gene match: 8. The CDR3 length is 15 residues. V usage is TRBV20-1 and J usage is TRBJ2-1; TRBD2 matches 13 bases. Sequencing was performed on blood, either unsorted or a sorted T cell fraction (not recorded which). The sequence derives from a male donor with ankylosing spondylitis or in good health (not recorded which). CDR3 loop: CSANPGTSGIYEQFF. The CDR3 DNA reads TGCAGTGCTAATCCCGGGACTAGCGGGATATATGAGCAGTTCTTC.